Shown below are 13 T cell receptor beta chains from a single sample sequenced in a study of metastatic and nonmetastatic thyroid tumors. No patient received treatment before thyroid surgery. Using MiXCR, TCRdb reanalyzed the PCR reads. The table includes 20,000 to 30,000 clones, roughly 26% detected once. The sample consisted of blood. These receptors all come from a female donor with papillary thyroid cancer or a benign thyroid nodule (not recorded which). Some clones in this sample may be carry-over from other donors' samples.

This clone was seen more than once but under ten times. The gene calls are TRBV12-3 or TRBV12-4 and TRBJ2-1; the D is unclear. Between the trimmed V and J ends, which lost 7 bases and 1 base, there was a span of 8 bases. The CDR3 loop spans 13 amino acids. This chain's CDR3 is CASNSQSYNEQFF. CDR3 nucleotide sequence: TGTGCCAGCAATTCGCAGTCCTACAATGAGCAGTTCTTC.

By sample share, this clone is medium-sized. This chain uses TRBV12-3 or TRBV12-4 with TRBJ1-3, with TRBD1 as a possible D gene (5 bases). The CDR3 totals 14 residues. With 3 bases removed from V and 8 bases from J, the gap between germline ends came to 14 bases. DNA of the CDR3: TGTGCCAGCAGTTTCGGAGGGACGGGGGACACCATATATTTT. Residues: CASSFGGTGDTIYF.

In its sample, this clone ranks as medium-sized. The chain couples TRBV18 to TRBJ1-1, with D tentatively TRBD1 (5 bases). Trimming left V 6 bases short and J 1 base short, with 9 bases between. This CDR3 spans 13 amino acids. Germline V gene lookup returns CDR1 KGHSH and CDR2 LQKENI. The CDR3 DNA sequence: TGTGCCAGCTCCGCGGACAAGAACACTGAAGCTTTCTTT. Translated, it gives CASSADKNTEAFF.

This clone has ten or more counts. The rearrangement uses TRBV11-2 and TRBJ2-5; no reliable D call. This CDR3 spans 14 amino acids. V was pared by 1 base and J by 5 bases, with 11 bases between. CDR1 is SGHAT and CDR2 is FQNNGV in the germline V gene. CDR3 sequence: CASSLGRSGETQYF. The CDR3 region has the DNA TGTGCCAGCAGCTTAGGCAGGTCCGGGGAGACCCAGTACTTC.

There are many counts of this clone. This chain joins TRBV7-2 and TRBJ2-7, with D maybe TRBD2 (6 bases). This CDR3 comprises 15 residues. Trimming stripped 2 bases from V and 2 bases from J, with 13 bases between. Per the germline V gene, CDR1 is SGHTA and CDR2 is FQGNSA. CDR3 DNA sequence: TGTGCCAGCAGCTTAAGGCCGGGAGTAACCTACGAGCAGTACGTC. This translates into CASSLRPGVTYEQYV.

A remark on this clone: An end of the junction does not agree with germline; a read error may underlie this. In DNA, the CDR3 is TGTTCCAGCAGCCATTATAAGGATGGCTACACCTTC. Translating it yields CSSSHYKDGYTF. The genes are TRBV7-8 and TRBJ1-2; D ambiguous. This CDR3 is built from 12 residues. Germline CDR1 reads SGHVS; CDR2 reads FQNEAQ.

The sample holds many counts of this clone. The chain links TRBV7-2 to TRBJ1-1; D is ambiguous. The CDR3 length is 11 residues. The germline V and J ends were trimmed by 8 bases and 11 bases, with 15 bases remaining between them. Looked up from germline, CDR1 is SGHTA and CDR2 is FQGNSA. The CDR3 nucleotides read TGTGCCAGCGGCACCTCTGCTAGGGCTTTCTTT. This gives the protein CASGTSARAFF. The variable domain in full, completed from reference TRBV7-2 and TRBJ1-1, reads GAGVSQSPSNKVTEKGKDVELRCDPISGHTALYWYRQSLGQGLEFLIYFQGNSAPDKSGLPSDRFSAERTGGSVSTLTIQRTQQEDSAVYLCASGTSARAFFGQGTRLTVV.

The CDR3, as DNA: TGCGCCAGCACCTCGGGGGCGGGAGGGTCCTCCTACAATGAGCAGTTCTTC. This translates into CASTSGAGGSSYNEQFF. V gene TRBV5-1 combines with J gene TRBJ2-1; 9 nucleotides match TRBD2. With 6 bases clipped from V and 0 bases from J, the junction kept 10 bases outside the gene matches. This CDR3 is built from 17 residues. Germline lookup yields CDR1 SGHRS and CDR2 YFSETQ.

This clone is medium-sized in the sample. The chain has TRBV20-1 and TRBJ2-7, with D unresolved. Trimming pared 1 base from V and 1 base from J, leaving 8 bases between. Germline assignment: CDR1 DFQATT and CDR2 SNEGSKA (reference sequence). The CDR3 totals 13 residues. DNA for the CDR3: TGCAGTGCTAGAGCCCCACCGTCCTACGAGCAGTACTTC. Translating it yields CSARAPPSYEQYF.

This clone occurred a few times. The V and J genes are TRBV13 and TRBJ2-1; tentatively, D is TRBD2 (6 bases). The CDR3 has 18 amino acids. Germline loops: CDR1 PRHDT, CDR2 FYEKMQ (reference sequence). Trimming removed 2 bases at V and 0 bases at J, with 17 bases between. In DNA form, the CDR3 reads TGTGCCAGCAGCTTAAGGGGCGGCGGGGCCAGCTCCTACAATGAGCAGTTCTTC. Translated: CASSLRGGGASSYNEQFF.

The V gene is TRBV9, the J gene TRBJ2-3, with a weak D call TRBD1 (6 bases). V lost 3 bases and J lost 2, with 19 bases in between. The CDR3 contains 17 residues. Germline V CDR1 and CDR2: SGDLS, YYNGEE. The CDR3 coding sequence is TGTGCCAGCAGCGCCGAAGTAGACAGGTGCTCCACAGATACGCAGTATTTT. Translated: CASSAEVDRCSTDTQYF.

This clone was detected only a few times. CDR3 loop: CASSSRQGEDGYTF. CDR3 sequence (DNA): TGTGCCAGCAGCTCTCGACAGGGGGAGGATGGCTACACCTTC. The V gene is TRBV13, the J gene TRBJ1-2; the match to TRBD1 covers 9 bases. After removal of 4 bases from V and 6 bases from J, the junction contained 6 bases not matched to a gene. The CDR3 is 14 residues long. Per germline, CDR1 PRHDT and CDR2 FYEKMQ (reference sequence).

The rearrangement links TRBV9 to TRBJ1-1; perhaps TRBD1 as D (6 bases). The CDR3 is made up of 16 amino acids. V lost 3 bases to trimming and J lost 3 bases, with 18 bases between them. Germline CDR1 is SGDLS and CDR2 is YYNGEE. The CDR3 region has the DNA TGTGCCAGCAGCGCGGCTTTGGGGGGCAGGGACACTGAAGCTTTCTTT. Its protein product is CASSAALGGRDTEAFF. The full variable domain, in which reference TRBV9 and TRBJ1-1 provide the parts outside the CDR3, is DSGVTQTPKHLITATGQRVTLRCSPRSGDLSVYWYQQSLDQGLQFLIQYYNGEERAKGNILERFSAQQFPDLHSELNLSSLELGDSALYFCASSAALGGRDTEAFFGQGTRLTVV.